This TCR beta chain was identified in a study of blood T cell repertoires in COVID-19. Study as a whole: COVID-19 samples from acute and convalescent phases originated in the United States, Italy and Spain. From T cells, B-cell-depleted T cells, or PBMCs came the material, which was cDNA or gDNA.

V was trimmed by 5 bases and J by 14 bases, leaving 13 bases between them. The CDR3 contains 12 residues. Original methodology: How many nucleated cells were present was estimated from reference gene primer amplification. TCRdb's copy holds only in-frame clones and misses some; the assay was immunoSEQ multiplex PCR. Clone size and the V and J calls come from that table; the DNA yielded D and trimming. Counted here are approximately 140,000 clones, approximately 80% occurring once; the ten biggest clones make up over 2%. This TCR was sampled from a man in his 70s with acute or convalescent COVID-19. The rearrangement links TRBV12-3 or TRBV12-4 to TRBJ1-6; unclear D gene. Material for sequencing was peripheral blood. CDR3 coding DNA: TGTGCCAGCAGTCCCCGCCGCGAGGCCCTCCACTTT. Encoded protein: CASSPRREALHF.